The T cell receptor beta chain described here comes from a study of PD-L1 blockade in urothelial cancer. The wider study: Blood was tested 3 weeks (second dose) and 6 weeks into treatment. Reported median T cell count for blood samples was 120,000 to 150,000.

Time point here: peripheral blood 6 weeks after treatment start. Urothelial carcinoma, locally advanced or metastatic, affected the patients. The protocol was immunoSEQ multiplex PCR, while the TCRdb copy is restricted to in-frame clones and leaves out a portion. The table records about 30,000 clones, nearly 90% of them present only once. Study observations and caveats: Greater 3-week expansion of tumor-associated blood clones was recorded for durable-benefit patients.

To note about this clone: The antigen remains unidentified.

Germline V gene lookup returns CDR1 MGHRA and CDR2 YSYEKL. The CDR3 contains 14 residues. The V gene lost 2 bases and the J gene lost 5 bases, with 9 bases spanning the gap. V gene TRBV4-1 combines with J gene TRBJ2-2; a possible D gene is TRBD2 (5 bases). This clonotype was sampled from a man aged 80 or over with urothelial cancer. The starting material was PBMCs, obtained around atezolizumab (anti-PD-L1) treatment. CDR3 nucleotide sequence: TGCGCCAGCAGCCAACTAATAGCGACCGGGGAGCTGTTTTTT. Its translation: CASSQLIATGELFF.